These 30 T cell receptor beta chains were all obtained from the same sample, sequenced in a study of lymphopenia after photon versus proton radiotherapy. This table comes from immunoSEQ multiplex PCR, and its TCRdb copy is limited to in-frame clones, with some not included. This table has about 12,000 clones, about 89% appearing once. The material was peripheral blood, obtained from a patient treated with proton-based radiotherapy. These receptors all come from a man aged 55 to 70 with pancreatic cancer.

This clone was seen only a few times. The chain has TRBV19 and TRBJ2-3, with 10 bases matching TRBD2. The CDR3 spans 14 residues. The V gene's germline CDR1 is LNHDA and CDR2 SQIVND (reference sequence). With V trimmed by 7 bases and J by 5 bases, 6 bases remained unmatched. The CDR3 coding sequence is TGTGCCAGTATTGCTAGCGGGAGAGAAGATACGCAGTATTTT. Protein product: CASIASGREDTQYF.

The V gene is TRBV2, the J gene TRBJ2-5; D gene uncertain. Trimming removed 2 bases from V and 2 bases from J, with 9 bases in between. From germline, CDR1 is SNHLY and CDR2 FYNNEI. The CDR3 consists of 14 residues. The CDR3 is CASSERDIQETQYF. CDR3 nucleotides: TGTGCCAGCAGTGAAAGGGATATACAAGAGACCCAGTACTTC.

The chain joins TRBV6-6 to TRBJ2-1, with D uncertain. The CDR3 runs to 10 residues. The germline V gene encodes CDR1 MNHNY and CDR2 SVGAGI (reference sequence). V was clipped by 9 bases and J by 8 bases, with 8 bases between them. In nucleotides, the CDR3 is TGTGCCAGTGCCCTCCATGAGCAGTTCTTC. Protein: CASALHEQFF.

The chain carries TRBV7-8 and TRBJ1-2; D gene unclear. The germline V gene encodes CDR1 SGHVS and CDR2 FQNEAQ. This CDR3 has 14 residues. The ends were cut back, 3 bases at V and 8 bases at J, with 16 bases in the middle. The CDR3 loop reads CASSFPGMTQGYTF. In DNA form, the CDR3 reads TGTGCCAGCAGCTTCCCCGGGATGACACAGGGCTACACCTTC.

The DNA of the CDR3 is TGTGCCAGCAGTGACGAGGTCGGTTACGGTAGCTCCTACGAGCAGTACTTC. It is translated as CASSDEVGYGSSYEQYF. V usage is TRBV2 and J usage is TRBJ2-7; no clear D. V gave up 3 bases and J gave up 0 bases, with 18 bases separating them. Germline V lookup: CDR1 SNHLY, CDR2 FYNNEI. This CDR3 is 17 amino acids long.

The chain recombines TRBV14 with TRBJ1-1; possibly TRBD1 for D (5 bases). Trimming removed 7 bases from V and 3 bases from J, with 24 bases in between. CDR1 and CDR2 (germline): SGHDN, FVKESK. The CDR3 has 17 residues. The CDR3 loop reads CASNAPGLGRLDTEAFF. Here the CDR3 DNA reads TGTGCCAGCAACGCACCGGGACTAGGTCGTTTGGACACTGAAGCTTTCTTT.

The V call is TRBV27, the J call TRBJ2-3, with D maybe TRBD2 (5 bases). In germline, CDR1 is MNHEY, CDR2 SMNVEV (reference sequence). The V end lost 6 bases, the J end lost 1 base, and 17 bases lay between the germline ends. CDR3 length equals 16 residues. In DNA form, the CDR3 reads TGTGCCAGCAGCTTGTCCAGCGGCTGGGGCACAGATACGCAGTATTTT. Its translation: CASSLSSGWGTDTQYF.

This clone has a handful of counts. The V and J genes are TRBV7-6 and TRBJ2-7, with D perhaps matching TRBD1 or TRBD2 (5 bases each). In germline, CDR1 is SGHVS, CDR2 FNYEAQ. Trimming stripped 5 bases from V and 2 bases from J, with 16 bases between. The CDR3 length is 15 residues. The CDR3 DNA reads TGTGCCAGCAGCCCCCTGGCAGGGCGGGCCTACGAGCAGTACTTC. This codes for CASSPLAGRAYEQYF.

This CDR3 is CASSAQGGEAFF. CDR3 sequence (DNA): TGTGCCAGCAGCGCCCAGGGGGGCGAGGCTTTCTTT. This chain connects TRBV9 to TRBJ1-1; 7 nucleotides align to TRBD1. The CDR3 length is 12 residues. From germline, CDR1 is SGDLS and CDR2 YYNGEE. With 3 bases clipped from V and 11 bases from J, the junction kept 7 bases outside the gene matches.

This chain joins TRBV27 and TRBJ1-3; tentative D call: TRBD1 (5 bases). Germline assignment: CDR1 MNHEY and CDR2 SMNVEV (reference sequence). V shed 6 bases and J shed 4 bases, with 19 bases lying between them. The CDR3 consists of 16 residues. Here the CDR3 DNA reads TGTGCCAGCAGCCCGGTGAGTGGGGGAACGGGAAACACCATATATTTT. This translates into CASSPVSGGTGNTIYF.

The V call is TRBV19, the J call TRBJ2-1; the D is unclear. The germline gives CDR1 LNHDA, CDR2 SQIVND (reference sequence). Deletions cut 4 bases from V and 6 bases from J, with 10 bases between. The CDR3 covers 13 residues. CDR3 nucleotide sequence: TGTGCCAGTAGTACCTGGACCACCAATGAGCAGTTCTTC. It encodes CASSTWTTNEQFF.

The genes are TRBV11-2 and TRBJ2-7; TRBD2 aligns across 8 bases. The germline gives CDR1 SGHAT, CDR2 FQNNGV. This CDR3 is built from 16 residues. V gave up 6 bases and J gave up 1 base; unmatched junction bases: 11. The DNA of the CDR3 is TGTGCCAGCAGAAATCTACGCGGGAGGACATCCTACGAGCAGTACTTC. Encoded protein: CASRNLRGRTSYEQYF.

This clone was detected only once. V is TRBV15 and J is TRBJ1-3, with TRBD1 as a possible D gene (6 bases). The CDR3 covers 17 residues. Looked up from germline, CDR1 is LNHNV and CDR2 is YYDKDF (reference sequence). With 1 base removed from V and 0 bases from J, the gap between germline ends came to 13 bases. The CDR3 DNA reads TGTGCCACCAGCAGAGGGGGACCGGGGGCCTCTGGAAACACCATATATTTT. Encoded protein: CATSRGGPGASGNTIYF. Supplemented by reference TRBV15 and TRBJ1-3, the full variable domain reads DAMVIQNPRYQVTQFGKPVTLSCSQTLNHNVMYWYQQKSSQAPKLLFHYYDKDFNNEADTPDNFQSRRPNTSFCFLDIRSPGLGDTAMYLCATSRGGPGASGNTIYFGEGSWLTVV.

V gene TRBV30 combines with J gene TRBJ1-3, with D uncertain. Germline loops: CDR1 GTSNPN, CDR2 SVGIG (reference sequence). CDR3 length: 14 residues. V was pared by 3 bases and J by 0 bases, with 9 bases between. The CDR3 loop is CAWRSQFSGNTIYF. The CDR3 region has the DNA TGTGCCTGGAGGAGTCAGTTCTCTGGAAACACCATATATTTT.

The gene calls are TRBV21-1 and TRBJ2-1; the D call in the table, TRBD1, was not verified against the DNA. TRBV21-1 is shown as a pseudogene. The CDR3 is made up of 19 amino acids. This chain's CDR3 is CASSINGTGTLRAYNEQFF. CDR3 sequence (DNA): TGTGCCAGCAGCATAAACGGGACAGGGACCCTAAGGGCCTACAATGAGCAGTTCTTC.

This chain joins TRBV6-1 and TRBJ1-2, with TRBD1 matching 7 bases. This CDR3 comprises 13 residues. The V and J ends lost 8 bases and 4 bases, in that order; junction bases with no gene match: 7. Germline assignment: CDR1 MNHNS and CDR2 SASEGT. The CDR3 DNA reads as TGTGCCAGCCACGAAGGGGGCGGCTATGGCTACACCTTC. It is translated as CASHEGGGYGYTF.

The rearrangement joins TRBV9 to TRBJ2-1; D call uncertain. The CDR3 runs to 10 residues. Germline CDR1 reads SGDLS; CDR2 reads YYNGEE. Trimming removed 7 bases at V and 5 bases at J, with 4 bases between. The CDR3 region is CASGNNEQFF. CDR3 DNA: TGTGCCAGCGGAAACAATGAGCAGTTCTTC.

V is TRBV6-4 and J is TRBJ2-1, with D perhaps matching TRBD2 (6 bases). With 3 bases removed from V and 6 bases from J, the gap between germline ends came to 15 bases. The CDR3 loop spans 15 amino acids. In germline, CDR1 is MRHNA, CDR2 SNTAGT. DNA of the CDR3: TGTGCCAGCAGTGATTCTGTTGGCGGGGTCAATGAGCAGTTCTTC. Its translation is CASSDSVGGVNEQFF.

The chain links TRBV20-1 to TRBJ1-1, with D hard to call. V gave up 2 bases and J gave up 11 bases, with 9 bases separating them. The CDR3 extends over 10 amino acids. Germline V gives CDR1 DFQATT, CDR2 SNEGSKA (reference sequence). CDR3 nucleotides: TGCAGTGCTAGAACGCCTTGGGCTTTCTTT. It encodes CSARTPWAFF.

The J gene is TRBJ2-7, the V gene TRBV5-6, with D tentatively TRBD1 (6 bases). V lost 4 bases to trimming and J lost 7 bases, with 12 bases between them. CDR3 length: 12 amino acids. Per germline, CDR1 SGHDT and CDR2 YYEEEE. For the CDR3, the DNA is TGTGCCAGCAGCCGACAGGTTATGGAGCAGTACTTC. Translating it yields CASSRQVMEQYF.

The chain combines TRBV7-2 with TRBJ2-1; D not certain. Trimming left V 5 bases short and J 8 bases short, with 19 bases between. The CDR3 is made up of 15 amino acids. From germline, CDR1 is SGHTA and CDR2 FQGNSA. CDR3 loop: CASSLSLGPLDEQFF. DNA for the CDR3: TGTGCCAGCAGCCTCTCCCTAGGGCCCCTGGATGAGCAGTTCTTC.

This chain connects TRBV7-9 to TRBJ1-4, with D tentatively TRBD1 (5 bases). Per germline, CDR1 SEHNR and CDR2 FQNEAQ (reference sequence). V lost 5 bases, J lost 3 bases, and 13 bases lay in between. The CDR3 totals 15 residues. Here the CDR3 reads CASSASGSPNEKLFF. Written as DNA, the CDR3 is TGTGCCAGCAGCGCCTCAGGGTCCCCTAATGAAAAACTGTTTTTT.

This clone has more than one count but fewer than ten. The chain links TRBV9 to TRBJ2-1; the match to TRBD1 covers 8 bases. The trim removed 0 bases at V and 7 bases at J, leaving 3 bases unmatched. The length of the CDR3 is 14 residues. Germline CDR1 reads SGDLS; CDR2 reads YYNGEE. CDR3: CASSVGRQGNEQFF. CDR3 nucleotides: TGTGCCAGCAGCGTAGGGAGACAGGGGAATGAGCAGTTCTTC.

V is TRBV28 and J is TRBJ1-1, with a tentative D call TRBD1 (5 bases). From germline, CDR1 is MDHEN and CDR2 SYDVKM. The CDR3 totals 12 residues. V gave up 5 bases and J gave up 5 bases, with 9 bases separating them. The CDR3 reads CASSTGGTEAFF. CDR3 coding DNA: TGTGCCAGCAGTACAGGAGGGACTGAAGCTTTCTTT.

The chain employs TRBV11-2 and TRBJ2-5, with a weak D call TRBD1 (6 bases). Germline lookup yields CDR1 SGHAT and CDR2 FQNNGV. V lost 3 bases, J lost 2 bases, and 10 bases lay in between. The CDR3 length is 14 residues. CDR3 sequence: CASSFNRAQETQYF. In DNA, the CDR3 is TGTGCCAGCAGCTTCAACAGGGCGCAAGAGACCCAGTACTTC.

J is TRBJ2-5 and V is TRBV5-1, with a possible D match to TRBD2 (6 bases). The length of the CDR3 is 15 residues. Germline assignment: CDR1 SGHRS and CDR2 YFSETQ. Trimming removed 4 bases from V and 5 bases from J, with 18 bases in between. The CDR3 reads CASSPGLAPEETQYF. CDR3 bases: TGCGCCAGCAGCCCGGGACTGGCCCCGGAGGAGACCCAGTACTTC.

This clone appeared a single time. The J gene is TRBJ1-2, the V gene TRBV29-1; 9 bases map to TRBD1. After removal of 6 bases from V and 8 bases from J, the junction contained 10 bases not matched to a gene. The length of the CDR3 is 13 residues. Germline V CDR1 and CDR2: SQVTM, ANQGSEA. The CDR3 DNA sequence: TGCAGCGTGGCAAGGACAGGGGACGGGGGCTACACCTTC. It codes for CSVARTGDGGYTF.

Only one count was recorded for this clone. This chain uses TRBV7-8 with TRBJ1-1, with no clear D. Germline loops: CDR1 SGHVS, CDR2 FQNEAQ. V was pared by 5 bases and J by 4 bases, with 14 bases between. The length of the CDR3 is 14 residues. This chain's CDR3 is CASSRPTESTEAFF. The CDR3 region has the DNA TGTGCCAGCAGCCGCCCGACCGAGAGCACTGAAGCTTTCTTT.

The rearrangement links TRBV7-2 to TRBJ1-5; D is uncertain. This CDR3 has 16 residues. CDR1 is SGHTA, CDR2 FQGNSA, per germline. The V and J ends lost 5 bases and 4 bases respectively, with 18 bases between them. The CDR3 nucleotides are TGTGCCAGCAGCCTACGGCGTCGAAGTCCGAATCAGCCCCAGCATTTT. Protein product: CASSLRRRSPNQPQHF.

V and J are TRBV18 and TRBJ2-3, with D uncertain. V lost 0 bases, J lost 4 bases, and 11 bases lay in between. CDR1 is KGHSH, CDR2 LQKENI, per germline. This CDR3 is built from 15 residues. The CDR3: CASSPPFDGPDTQYF. The DNA for the CDR3 is TGTGCCAGCTCACCACCGTTTGACGGACCAGATACGCAGTATTTT.